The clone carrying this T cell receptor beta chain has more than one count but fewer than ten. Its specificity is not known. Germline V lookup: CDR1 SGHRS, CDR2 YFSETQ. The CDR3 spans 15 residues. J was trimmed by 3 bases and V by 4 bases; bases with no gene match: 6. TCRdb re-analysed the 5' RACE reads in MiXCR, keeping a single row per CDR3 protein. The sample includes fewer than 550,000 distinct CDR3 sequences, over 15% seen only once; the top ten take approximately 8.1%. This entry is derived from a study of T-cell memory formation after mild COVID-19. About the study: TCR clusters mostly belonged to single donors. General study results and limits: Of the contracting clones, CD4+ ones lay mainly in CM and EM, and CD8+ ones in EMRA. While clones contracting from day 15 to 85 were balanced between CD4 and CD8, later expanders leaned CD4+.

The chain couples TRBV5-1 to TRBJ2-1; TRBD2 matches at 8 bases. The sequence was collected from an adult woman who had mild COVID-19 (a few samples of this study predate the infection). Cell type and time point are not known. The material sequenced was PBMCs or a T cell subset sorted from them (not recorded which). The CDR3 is CASSGSSGYYNEQFF. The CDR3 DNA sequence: TGCGCCAGCAGCGGATCTAGCGGGTACTACAATGAGCAGTTCTTC.